These T cell receptor beta chains were read from a single sample in a study of T-cell reconstitution after alpha-beta-depleted transplantation in children. TCRdb recomputed calls from the PCR reads with MiXCR, one row per CDR3 protein. The sample yields approximately 1,000,000 distinct CDR3 sequences, about 31% seen once. Sequenced here: PBMCs, mostly from graft donor cells, sampled 360 days after TCRalphabeta/CD19-depleted stem cell transplant. The origin of the receptors is a boy in the first two years of life who had a stem cell transplant for SCID, so the T cells may come from the graft donor. Both conserved end residues are part of each CDR3. A D gene is named only where the DNA matches it firmly. Where a row states a size, it is once, few, many or the class of an expanded clone; other rows omit it.

V,J,D,size,CDR3,DNA
TRBV4-3,TRBJ2-3,TRBD2,few,CASSPTLGAGAVTDTQYF,TGCGCCAGCAGCCCCACCTTGGGAGCGGGGGCTGTCACAGATACGCAGTATTTT
TRBV20-1,TRBJ2-1,TRBD2,few,CSAPRQGGYNEQFF,TGCAGTGCCCCGCGGCAGGGAGGGTACAATGAGCAGTTCTTC
TRBV10-3,TRBJ2-1,.,few,CAIKGQAGPYNEQFF,TGTGCCATCAAGGGACAAGCGGGGCCCTACAATGAGCAGTTCTTC
TRBV18,TRBJ2-7,.,.,CASSVSHEQYF,TGTGCCAGCTCAGTTAGCCACGAGCAGTACTTC
TRBV7-9,TRBJ2-1,.,.,CASSGGQFHEQFF,TGTGCCAGCAGCGGCGGACAGTTCCATGAGCAGTTCTTC
TRBV5-1,TRBJ1-1,.,.,CASRVSSGGGTEAFF,TGCGCCAGCAGGGTGTCATCAGGAGGGGGAACTGAAGCTTTCTTT
TRBV5-1,TRBJ2-2,.,.,CASSRGRVETGELFF,TGCGCCAGCAGCCGGGGTCGAGTGGAGACCGGGGAGCTGTTTTTT
TRBV4-2,TRBJ2-7,.,few,CASSPTEGGEQYF,TGTGCCAGCAGCCCAACCGAGGGGGGCGAGCAGTACTTC
TRBV20-1,TRBJ1-6,TRBD1,few,CSAQPLGQGGSPLHF,TGCAGTGCCCAACCGCTGGGACAGGGAGGTTCACCCCTCCACTTT
TRBV6-5,TRBJ1-5,TRBD1,.,CASSYSQRRQGGQPQHF,TGTGCCAGCAGTTATTCACAAAGGCGACAGGGTGGTCAGCCCCAGCATTTT
TRBV5-1,TRBJ1-5,.,.,CANRTRGSNQPQHF,TGCGCCAACCGGACGCGAGGGAGCAATCAGCCCCAGCATTTT
TRBV7-2,TRBJ1-2,.,few,CASSLVGLGGYTF,TGTGCCAGCAGCTTAGTAGGGTTGGGAGGCTACACCTTC
TRBV12-3/TRBV12-4,TRBJ1-2,.,few,CASSFRGSGYGYTF,TGTGCCAGCAGTTTCCGGGGGTCGGGCTATGGCTACACCTTC
TRBV6-1,TRBJ2-3,TRBD2,once,CASSPSGGPTQDTQYF,TGTGCCAGCAGTCCTAGCGGGGGGCCAACCCAGGATACGCAGTATTTT
TRBV4-1,TRBJ1-2,TRBD1,.,CASRARQGLNYGYTF,TGCGCCAGCAGAGCAAGACAGGGACTTAACTATGGCTACACCTTC
TRBV12-3/TRBV12-4,TRBJ2-1,.,few,CASKGSQVDNEQFF,TGTGCCAGCAAGGGGTCCCAAGTGGACAATGAGCAGTTCTTC
TRBV27,TRBJ1-4,.,.,CASSPGWGEKLFF,TGTGCCAGCAGCCCAGGGTGGGGAGAAAAACTGTTTTTT
TRBV7-9,TRBJ2-7,.,.,CASSYGDPSSYEQYF,TGTGCCAGCAGCTATGGGGACCCCAGCTCCTACGAGCAGTACTTC
TRBV20-1,TRBJ1-1,TRBD1,few,CSASQGMNTEAFF,TGCAGTGCTTCACAGGGGATGAACACTGAAGCTTTCTTT
TRBV12-3/TRBV12-4,TRBJ2-2,.,.,CASSFGWNTGELFF,TGTGCCAGCAGTTTCGGCTGGAACACCGGGGAGCTGTTTTTT
TRBV12-3/TRBV12-4,TRBJ2-3,.,few,CASSLERLVSSTDTQYF,TGTGCCAGCAGTTTGGAGCGACTAGTGTCAAGCACAGATACGCAGTATTTT
TRBV4-3,TRBJ2-7,TRBD2,few,CASSQDGRGGNYEQYF,TGCGCCAGCAGCCAAGACGGGAGGGGGGGGAACTACGAGCAGTACTTC
TRBV9,TRBJ2-5,TRBD1,few,CASSVRQGAVGETQYF,TGTGCCAGCAGCGTAAGACAGGGGGCGGTCGGGGAGACCCAGTACTTC
TRBV9,TRBJ2-3,.,few,CASSVEVKGATQYF,TGTGCCAGCAGCGTAGAGGTGAAAGGGGCTACGCAGTATTTT
TRBV7-8,TRBJ2-5,.,few,CASSRPGLLQETQYF,TGTGCCAGCAGCCGACCGGGACTCTTACAAGAGACCCAGTACTTC
TRBV4-3,TRBJ2-3,.,many,CASSQGREGDTQYF,TGCGCCAGCAGCCAAGGAAGGGAAGGAGATACGCAGTATTTT
TRBV7-3,TRBJ2-3,.,medium-sized,CASSLSGTTDTQYF,TGTGCCAGCAGCTTAAGCGGGACGACAGATACGCAGTATTTT
TRBV9,TRBJ1-2,TRBD1,few,CASSVDEGAYGYTF,TGTGCCAGCAGCGTAGACGAGGGGGCCTATGGCTACACCTTC
TRBV29-1,TRBJ2-3,.,many,CSAWGLGAQDTQYF,TGCAGCGCCTGGGGGCTGGGCGCCCAAGATACGCAGTATTTT
TRBV9,TRBJ2-7,.,many,CASSAGLGSYEQYF,TGTGCCAGCAGCGCCGGGTTAGGCTCCTACGAGCAGTACTTC
TRBV5-1,TRBJ2-5,.,.,CASSLLDTRQKTQYF,TGCGCCAGCAGCTTGCTGGACACCCGACAGAAGACCCAGTACTTC
TRBV12-3/TRBV12-4,TRBJ2-7,.,few,CASSLGGLPVWGEQYF,TGTGCCAGCAGTTTGGGGGGACTCCCTGTTTGGGGCGAGCAGTACTTC
TRBV5-1,TRBJ2-5,TRBD2,.,CASSLEVAGDRETQYF,TGCGCCAGCAGCTTGGAGGTAGCGGGGGATCGAGAGACCCAGTACTTC
TRBV20-1,TRBJ2-1,.,.,CSALRGVENNEQFF,TGCAGTGCTCTTAGGGGGGTTGAGAACAATGAGCAGTTCTTC
TRBV19,TRBJ1-1,.,few,CASSQPRIEAFF,TGTGCCAGTAGCCAACCTCGGATTGAAGCTTTCTTT
TRBV5-6,TRBJ2-3,.,few,CASSLLRFHTDTQYF,TGTGCCAGCAGCTTGCTTCGGTTCCACACAGATACGCAGTATTTT
TRBV12-3/TRBV12-4,TRBJ1-1,.,few,CASSLLILGTEAFF,TGTGCCAGCAGTTTATTAATACTCGGGACAGAAGCTTTCTTT
TRBV15,TRBJ2-1,.,.,CATSRLRGTSSYNEQFF,TGTGCCACCAGCAGACTCCGAGGGACCTCATCCTACAATGAGCAGTTCTTC
TRBV2,TRBJ2-7,.,many,CASSEQYEQYF,TGTGCCAGCAGTGAGCAGTACGAGCAGTACTTC
TRBV18,TRBJ2-7,.,many,CASSPTGKPIYEQYF,TGTGCCAGCTCACCAACAGGGAAGCCGATTTACGAGCAGTACTTC
TRBV13,TRBJ1-3,.,.,CASSFLDTSFSSGNTIYF,TGTGCCAGCAGCTTCTTGGACACATCTTTTTCCTCTGGAAACACCATATATTTT
TRBV11-1,TRBJ2-3,.,few,CASSLFADTQYF,TGTGCCAGCAGCTTATTTGCAGATACGCAGTATTTT
TRBV4-3,TRBJ1-5,.,.,CASSQVVGGVNQPQHF,TGCGCCAGCAGCCAAGTCGTGGGAGGGGTCAATCAGCCCCAGCATTTT
TRBV10-3,TRBJ1-5,TRBD1,.,CAISLTGDANQPQHF,TGTGCCATCAGCCTCACAGGGGATGCCAATCAGCCCCAGCATTTT
TRBV7-2,TRBJ2-1,.,few,CASSLLSGFYNEQFF,TGTGCCAGCAGCTTACTAAGCGGGTTCTACAATGAGCAGTTCTTC
TRBV29-1,TRBJ2-3,.,few,CSVARGSDTQYF,TGCAGCGTTGCGAGGGGCTCAGATACGCAGTATTTT
TRBV27,TRBJ2-1,TRBD2,.,CASSLRSSGGGEQFF,TGTGCCAGCAGTTTAAGGTCTAGCGGGGGTGGTGAGCAGTTCTTC
TRBV16,TRBJ2-7,.,.,CASSQLPAWCTAYEQYF,TGTGCCAGCAGCCAACTGCCTGCATGGTGCACCGCCTACGAGCAGTACTTC